A single sample gave rise to the 14 T cell receptor beta chains below, sequenced in a study of Graves' ophthalmopathy and Graves' hyperthyroidism. The authors amplified TCR beta CDR3 regions, and they did so from RNA transcripts for repertoire sequencing. RT-PCR with HTBI primers came first, then second-round multiplex PCR. TCRdb re-called the multiplex PCR reads with MiXCR, one entry per CDR3 protein. This sample yields about 620,000 distinct CDR3 sequences, of which about 20% are seen a single time; 7.1% belongs to the top ten. Sequenced material: peripheral blood. Receptors were obtained from a young woman with stable Graves' hyperthyroidism. Some clones in this sample may be carry-over from other donors' samples.

The CDR3 spells CASSDGVQNQPQHF. In nucleotides, the CDR3 is TGTGCCAGCAGTGATGGGGTACAAAATCAGCCCCAGCATTTT. The chain joins TRBV6-1 to TRBJ1-5, with D unclear. V lost 3 bases, J lost 4 bases, and 10 bases lay in between. The CDR3 totals 14 residues. The germline V gene encodes CDR1 MNHNS and CDR2 SASEGT.

The rearrangement links TRBV7-8 to TRBJ1-5; the D gene is possibly TRBD1 (5 bases). Looked up from germline, CDR1 is SGHVS and CDR2 is FQNEAQ. V was cut by 1 base and J by 5 bases, with 12 bases left in between. The CDR3 has 15 residues. The CDR3 here is CASSLGEGTHQPQHF. The CDR3 coding sequence is TGTGCCAGCAGCTTAGGAGAGGGGACCCATCAGCCCCAGCATTTT.

This clonotype was recorded at least ten times. The rearrangement links TRBV28 to TRBJ2-2, with 7 bases identical to TRBD2. This CDR3 has 17 residues. Looked up from germline, CDR1 is MDHEN and CDR2 is SYDVKM. The ends lost 6 bases at V and 8 bases at J; junction bases unmatched: 18. For the CDR3, the DNA is TGTGCCAGCAGCACCTATGGCGGGAGTGGTGGAGCTGGGGAGCTGTTTTTT. Its translation is CASSTYGGSGGAGELFF.

This clonotype was observed once. Germline and junction disagree at one end, which may indicate a read error. The chain employs TRBV9 and TRBJ1-3; TRBD1 might be the D (5 bases). CDR3 length: 16 residues. The germline CDR1 and CDR2 sequences are SGDLS and YYNGEE. DNA for the CDR3: TGTGCCAGCAGCGAGAATAGGGACCTCTCTGGAAACACTATATATTTT. Translating it yields CASSENRDLSGNTIYF.

In DNA, the CDR3 is TGCAGTGCTAGAGGACAGGGAAATAACTACGAGCAGTACTTC. This translates into CSARGQGNNYEQYF. The chain has TRBV20-1 and TRBJ2-7, with TRBD1 matching 7 bases. CDR1 is DFQATT and CDR2 is SNEGSKA in the germline V gene (reference sequence). V lost 1 base and J lost 3; bases outside the gene matches: 6. The CDR3 loop spans 14 amino acids.

This clonotype was detected a few times. V is TRBV15 and J is TRBJ1-1, with 7 bases identical to TRBD1. The ends lost 3 bases at V and 0 bases at J; junction bases unmatched: 4. The length of the CDR3 is 15 residues. Germline V gene sequence: CDR1 LNHNV, CDR2 YYDKDF (reference sequence). In DNA, the CDR3 is TGTGCCACCAGCAGGACAGGGTTCATGAACACTGAAGCTTTCTTT. Protein: CATSRTGFMNTEAFF.

This clonotype has ten or more counts. This chain connects TRBV12-3 or TRBV12-4 to TRBJ1-2, with 7 bases identical to TRBD1. V shed 7 bases and J 2 bases; nucleotides not matched to a gene: 7. The CDR3 extends over 14 amino acids. This CDR3 is CASTAQGSNYGYTF. CDR3 in DNA: TGTGCCAGCACCGCACAGGGGTCAAACTATGGCTACACCTTC.

This clonotype has at least ten counts. V usage is TRBV6-2 or TRBV6-3 and J usage is TRBJ2-2; D unclear. The V gene's germline CDR1 is MNHEY and CDR2 SVGEGT. The CDR3 has 15 residues. V lost 6 bases and J lost 6, with 17 bases in between. The DNA of the CDR3 is TGTGCCAGCAGACCCTTCGCCCGGGTCCCCGGGGAGCTGTTTTTT. Residues: CASRPFARVPGELFF.

In its sample, this clonotype was seen many times. The chain recombines TRBV2 with TRBJ2-6; D gene ambiguous. CDR1 SNHLY and CDR2 FYNNEI come from the germline V gene. The V and J ends lost 7 bases and 0 bases respectively, with 13 bases between them. CDR3 length equals 16 residues. Written as DNA, the CDR3 is TGTGCCAGCAAGCCCGGACCGAGCTCTGGGGCCAACGTCCTGACTTTC. This translates into CASKPGPSSGANVLTF. Together with reference TRBV2 and TRBJ2-6, the CDR3 gives the full variable domain: EPEVTQTPSHQVTQMGQEVILRCVPISNHLYFYWYRQILGQKVEFLVSFYNNEISEKSEIFDDQFSVERPDGSNFTLKIRSTKLEDSAMYFCASKPGPSSGANVLTFGAGSRLTVL.

This clonotype was recorded at least ten times. CDR3 DNA: TGTGCCAGCAGCTTGGCCGGGACTAGCGGGGGGGCCCTGGCCGGGGAGCTGTTTTTT. As protein: CASSLAGTSGGALAGELFF. The chain uses TRBV7-2 and TRBJ2-2, with 16 bases identical to TRBD2. V was pared by 3 bases and J by 6 bases, with 10 bases of the junction left unmatched. The CDR3 sequence is 19 residues long. Germline V gene lookup returns CDR1 SGHTA and CDR2 FQGNSA. Supplemented by reference TRBV7-2 and TRBJ2-2, the full variable domain reads GAGVSQSPSNKVTEKGKDVELRCDPISGHTALYWYRQSLGQGLEFLIYFQGNSAPDKSGLPSDRFSAERTGGSVSTLTIQRTQQEDSAVYLCASSLAGTSGGALAGELFFGEGSRLTVL.

This clonotype occurred many times. The gene calls are TRBV20-1 and TRBJ2-7; D is possibly TRBD2 (6 bases). Trimming stripped 0 bases from V and 2 bases from J, with 8 bases between. CDR3 size: 13 residues. The germline gives CDR1 DFQATT, CDR2 SNEGSKA (reference sequence). The CDR3 DNA sequence: TGCAGTGCTAGAGAGGAGGGGACCTACGAGCAGTACTTC. Protein sequence: CSAREEGTYEQYF.

This chain connects TRBV2 to TRBJ1-2, with D maybe TRBD1 (5 bases). The CDR3 has 13 residues. Germline loops: CDR1 SNHLY, CDR2 FYNNEI. Trimming cost V 7 bases and J 6 bases, with 15 bases left between them. The CDR3 DNA reads as TGTGCCAGCACACCGGACACCCCAAATGGCTACACCTTC. This gives the protein CASTPDTPNGYTF.

This clonotype came up many times. The chain employs TRBV20-1 and TRBJ1-1, with D unresolved. The germline gives CDR1 DFQATT, CDR2 SNEGSKA (reference sequence). V was shortened by 5 bases and J by 1 base, with 8 bases between the two germline ends. This CDR3 region has 12 residues. The CDR3 DNA is TGCAGTGCTTACCGGGCGAACACTGAAGCTTTCTTT. Translation gives CSAYRANTEAFF.

As concerns this clonotype: At one of its ends the junction is not consistent with the germline gene, which may arise from a read error. The chain combines TRBV28 with TRBJ2-7, with 7 bases lining up with TRBD2. Germline V gives CDR1 MDHEN, CDR2 SYDVKM. CDR3 length equals 15 residues. CDR3 sequence (DNA): TGTGCCAGCAGTTTGTTAGTGGGAGGGCGGTACGAGCAGTGCTTC. The encoded protein is CASSLLVGGRYEQCF.